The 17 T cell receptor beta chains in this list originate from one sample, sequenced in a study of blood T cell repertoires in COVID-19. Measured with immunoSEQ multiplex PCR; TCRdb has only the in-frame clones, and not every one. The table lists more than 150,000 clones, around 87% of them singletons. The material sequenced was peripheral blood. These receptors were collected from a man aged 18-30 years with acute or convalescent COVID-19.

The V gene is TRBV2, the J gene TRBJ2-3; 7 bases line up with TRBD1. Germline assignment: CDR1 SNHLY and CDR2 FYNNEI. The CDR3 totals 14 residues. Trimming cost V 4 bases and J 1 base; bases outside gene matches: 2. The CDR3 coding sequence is TGTGCCAGCAGTGGTGGACAGGGCACAGATACGCAGTATTTT. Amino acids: CASSGGQGTDTQYF.

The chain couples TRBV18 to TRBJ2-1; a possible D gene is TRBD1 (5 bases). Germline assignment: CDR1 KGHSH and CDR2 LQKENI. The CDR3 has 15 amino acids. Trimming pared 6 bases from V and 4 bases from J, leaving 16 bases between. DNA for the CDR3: TGTGCCAGCTCTCCCATCACACAGGTGTACAATGAGCAGTTCTTC. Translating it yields CASSPITQVYNEQFF.

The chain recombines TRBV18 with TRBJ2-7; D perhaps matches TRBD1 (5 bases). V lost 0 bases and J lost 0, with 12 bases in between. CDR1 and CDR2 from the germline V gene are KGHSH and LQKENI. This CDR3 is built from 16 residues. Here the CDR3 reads CASSPPSRGPSYEQYF. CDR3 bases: TGTGCCAGCTCACCACCGTCAAGGGGCCCCTCCTACGAGCAGTACTTC.

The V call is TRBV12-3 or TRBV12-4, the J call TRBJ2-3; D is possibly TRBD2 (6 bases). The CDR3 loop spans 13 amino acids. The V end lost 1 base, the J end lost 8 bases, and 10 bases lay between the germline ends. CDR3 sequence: CASSLVGGGTQYF. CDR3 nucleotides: TGTGCCAGCAGTTTAGTGGGGGGAGGTACGCAGTATTTT.

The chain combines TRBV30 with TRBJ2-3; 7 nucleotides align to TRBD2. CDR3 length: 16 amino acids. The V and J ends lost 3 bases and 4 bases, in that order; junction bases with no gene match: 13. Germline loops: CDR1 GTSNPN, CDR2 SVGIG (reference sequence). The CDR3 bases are TGTGCCTGGAGAAACGGACTAGTCAGTCTCCCAGATACGCAGTATTTT. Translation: CAWRNGLVSLPDTQYF.

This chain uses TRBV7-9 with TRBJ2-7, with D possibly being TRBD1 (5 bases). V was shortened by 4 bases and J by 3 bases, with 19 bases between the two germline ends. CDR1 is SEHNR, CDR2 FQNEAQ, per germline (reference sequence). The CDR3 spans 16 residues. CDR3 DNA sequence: TGTGCCAGCAGCTCGAACATTAAAGACAGTTTCTACGAGCAGTACGTC. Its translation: CASSSNIKDSFYEQYV.

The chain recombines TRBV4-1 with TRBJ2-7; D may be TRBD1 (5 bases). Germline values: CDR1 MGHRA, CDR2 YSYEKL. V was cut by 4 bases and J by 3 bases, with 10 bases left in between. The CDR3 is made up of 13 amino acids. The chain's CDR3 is CASSLARDYEQYV. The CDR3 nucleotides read TGCGCCAGCAGCCTGGCCAGGGACTACGAGCAGTACGTC.

The CDR3 bases are TGTGCCAGCAGCTTAGCGAAACAGGGGATCTGGAATTCACCCCTCCACTTT. Its protein product is CASSLAKQGIWNSPLHF. The rearrangement joins TRBV7-8 to TRBJ1-6; 7 bases line up with TRBD1. The CDR3 runs to 17 residues. The V gene's germline CDR1 is SGHVS and CDR2 FQNEAQ. V was pared by 0 bases and J by 7 bases, with 9 bases of the junction left unmatched. Full variable domain (missing parts from reference TRBV7-8 and TRBJ1-6): GAGVSQSPRYKVAKRGQDVALRCDPISGHVSLFWYQQALGQGPEFLTYFQNEAQLDKSGLPSDRFFAERPEGSVSTLKIQRTQQEDSAVYLCASSLAKQGIWNSPLHFGNGTRLTVT.

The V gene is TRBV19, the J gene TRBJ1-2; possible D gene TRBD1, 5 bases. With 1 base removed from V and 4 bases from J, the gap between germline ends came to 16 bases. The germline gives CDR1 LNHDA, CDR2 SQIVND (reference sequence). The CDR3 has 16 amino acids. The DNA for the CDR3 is TGTGCCAGTAGTATAGGACCACAGGAATCATTCTATGGCTACACCTTC. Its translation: CASSIGPQESFYGYTF.

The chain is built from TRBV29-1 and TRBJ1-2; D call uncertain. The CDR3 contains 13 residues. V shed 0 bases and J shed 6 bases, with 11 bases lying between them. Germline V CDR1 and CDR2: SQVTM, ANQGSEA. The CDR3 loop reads CSVEEAGLNGYTF. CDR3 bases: TGCAGCGTTGAAGAGGCAGGATTAAATGGCTACACCTTC.

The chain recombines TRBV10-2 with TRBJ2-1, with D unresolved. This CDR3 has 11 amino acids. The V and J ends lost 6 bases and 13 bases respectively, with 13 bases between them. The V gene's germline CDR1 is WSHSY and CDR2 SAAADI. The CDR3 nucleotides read TGCGCCAGCAGCTACTCCCTCGTCCAGTTCTTC. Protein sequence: CASSYSLVQFF.

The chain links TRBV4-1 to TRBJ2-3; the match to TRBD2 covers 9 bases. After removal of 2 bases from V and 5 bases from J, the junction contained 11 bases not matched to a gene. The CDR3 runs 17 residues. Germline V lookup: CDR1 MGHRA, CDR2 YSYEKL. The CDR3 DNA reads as TGCGCCAGCAGCCAATATGCGGGGGGGCGTGCTGGAGATACGCAGTATTTT. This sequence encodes CASSQYAGGRAGDTQYF.

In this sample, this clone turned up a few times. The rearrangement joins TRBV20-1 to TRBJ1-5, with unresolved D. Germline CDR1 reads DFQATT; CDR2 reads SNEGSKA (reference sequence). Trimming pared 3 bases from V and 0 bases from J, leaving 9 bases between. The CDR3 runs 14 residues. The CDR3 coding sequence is TGCAGTGCTAGTAGGTACAGTAGCAATCAGCCCCAGCATTTT. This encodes CSASRYSSNQPQHF.

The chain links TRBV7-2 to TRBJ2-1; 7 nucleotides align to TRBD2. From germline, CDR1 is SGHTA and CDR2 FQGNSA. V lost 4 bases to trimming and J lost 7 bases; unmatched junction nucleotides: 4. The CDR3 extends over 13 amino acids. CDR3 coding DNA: TGTGCCAGCAGCTCTAGCGGATTAAATGAGCAGTTCTTC. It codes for CASSSSGLNEQFF.

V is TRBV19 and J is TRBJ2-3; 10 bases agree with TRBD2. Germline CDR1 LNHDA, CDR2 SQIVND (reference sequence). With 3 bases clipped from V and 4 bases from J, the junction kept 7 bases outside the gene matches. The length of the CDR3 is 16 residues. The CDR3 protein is CASSITSGDLPDTQYF. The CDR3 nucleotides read TGTGCCAGTAGTATTACTAGCGGGGACCTCCCAGATACGCAGTATTTT.

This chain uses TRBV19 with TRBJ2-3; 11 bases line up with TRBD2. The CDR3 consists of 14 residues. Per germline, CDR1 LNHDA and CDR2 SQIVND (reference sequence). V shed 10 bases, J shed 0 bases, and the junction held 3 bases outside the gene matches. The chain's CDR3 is CATRTSGSTDTQYF. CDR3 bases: TGTGCCACCCGGACTAGCGGGAGCACAGATACGCAGTATTTT.

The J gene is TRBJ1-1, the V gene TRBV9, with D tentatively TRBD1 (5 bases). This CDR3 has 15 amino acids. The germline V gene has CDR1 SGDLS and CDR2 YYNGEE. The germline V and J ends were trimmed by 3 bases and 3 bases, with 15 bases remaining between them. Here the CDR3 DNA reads TGTGCCAGCAGCGGCCGCGGGGGATTGGACACTGAAGCTTTCTTT. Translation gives CASSGRGGLDTEAFF.